The entry below gives a single TCR beta chain sequence along with its context. The data are from a study of cytomegalovirus exposure and HLA in healthy donors. 13 Jbeta primers and 60 Vbeta primers were used for the PCR. Some clones are missing from TCRdb's copy, which holds only in-frame ones; the method was immunoSEQ multiplex PCR. Of about 130,000 clones listed, 77% were seen once; the top ten hold 0.75% to 0.95%. Germline assignment: CDR1 MDHEN and CDR2 SYDVKM. CDR3 length equals 14 residues. The ends were cut back, 5 bases at V and 0 bases at J, with 10 bases in the middle. The clonotype was recovered from a woman aged 60-75 years in good health and CMV-seronegative. Sequencing input: PBMCs. The V call is TRBV28, the J call TRBJ1-2, with a possible D match to TRBD1 (5 bases). The CDR3 coding sequence is TGTGCCAGCAGTCCCAGGGCAACTAACTATGGCTACACCTTC. This codes for CASSPRATNYGYTF.